The 7 T cell receptor beta chains given below trace back to one sample, sequenced in a study of cytomegalovirus exposure and HLA in healthy donors. Researchers ran the PCR with 60 Vbeta and 13 Jbeta primers. Here immunoSEQ multiplex PCR was the method, and the copy in TCRdb shows in-frame clones only, minus some. The data contain under 250,000 clones, around 81% of them seen just once; the ten biggest clones take up about 10%. Sequencing used PBMCs. The receptors were gathered from a woman aged 50 to 60 in good health and CMV-seropositive.

V gene TRBV9 combines with J gene TRBJ1-2; tentative D call: TRBD1 (5 bases). The CDR3 extends over 14 amino acids. Trimming took 0 bases from V and 1 from J, leaving 7 bases between them. The germline gives CDR1 SGDLS, CDR2 YYNGEE. The CDR3 here is CASSVDQGNYGYTF. The CDR3 nucleotides are TGTGCCAGCAGCGTAGATCAGGGTAACTATGGCTACACCTTC.

This chain uses TRBV15 with TRBJ2-3; TRBD1 is a possible D gene (6 bases). The CDR3 is made up of 13 amino acids. The germline CDR1 and CDR2 sequences are LNHNV and YYDKDF (reference sequence). V lost 8 bases to trimming and J lost 1 base, with 10 bases between them. CDR3 DNA: TGTGCCACCGGGGGCAGGGGCACAGATACGCAGTATTTT. Translation gives CATGGRGTDTQYF. The full variable domain, completed using reference TRBV15 and TRBJ2-3, is DAMVIQNPRYQVTQFGKPVTLSCSQTLNHNVMYWYQQKSSQAPKLLFHYYDKDFNNEADTPDNFQSRRPNTSFCFLDIRSPGLGDTAMYLCATGGRGTDTQYFGPGTRLTVL.

This rearrangement joins TRBV7-6 to TRBJ2-7; D is undetermined. The germline V and J ends were trimmed by 2 bases and 6 bases, with 11 bases remaining between them. The CDR3 loop spans 13 amino acids. Germline V gene sequence: CDR1 SGHVS, CDR2 FNYEAQ. In DNA form, the CDR3 reads TGTGCCAGCAGCTTATGGGCTGCGAGCGAGCAGTACTTC. As protein: CASSLWAASEQYF.

The chain recombines TRBV28 with TRBJ1-3, with TRBD1 matching 9 bases. The CDR3 has 17 residues. Germline CDR1 MDHEN, CDR2 SYDVKM. V was clipped by 5 bases and J by 3 bases; unmatched bases: 11. Here the CDR3 reads CASSPFTGGADGNTIYF. The DNA of the CDR3 is TGTGCCAGCAGTCCCTTTACAGGGGGCGCGGATGGAAACACCATATATTTT. The full variable domain, its missing parts supplied by reference TRBV28 and TRBJ1-3, is DVKVTQSSRYLVKRTGEKVFLECVQDMDHENMFWYRQDPGLGLRLIYFSYDVKMKEKGDIPEGYSVSREKKERFSLILESASTNQTSMYLCASSPFTGGADGNTIYFGEGSWLTVV.

The chain employs TRBV2 and TRBJ1-1, with D possibly being TRBD1 (5 bases). V shed 11 bases and J shed 10 bases, with 23 bases lying between them. This CDR3 contains 13 residues. Germline CDR1 and CDR2: SNHLY and FYNNEI. The CDR3 region is CAGKENTGGLAFF. The CDR3 DNA sequence: TGTGCCGGCAAGGAGAATACCGGGGGTTTAGCTTTCTTT.

The chain links TRBV28 to TRBJ1-5, with 8 bases aligning to TRBD1. Germline trimming cut 6 bases from V and 5 bases from J; bases unmatched to any gene: 9. CDR1 MDHEN and CDR2 SYDVKM come from the germline V gene. The CDR3 loop spans 15 amino acids. The CDR3 region has the DNA TGTGCCAGCAGAAAATTACAGGGGGGGTATCAGCCCCAGCATTTT. Translating it yields CASRKLQGGYQPQHF.

The chain links TRBV5-6 to TRBJ2-3, with D perhaps matching TRBD2 (6 bases). The CDR3 length is 16 residues. The V and J ends lost 1 base and 2 bases respectively, with 14 bases between them. Germline-derived CDR1 and CDR2 are SGHDT and YYEEEE. The CDR3 coding sequence is TGTGCCAGCAGCTTGCTTAACGGGGGTTTCACAGATACGCAGTATTTT. This sequence encodes CASSLLNGGFTDTQYF.